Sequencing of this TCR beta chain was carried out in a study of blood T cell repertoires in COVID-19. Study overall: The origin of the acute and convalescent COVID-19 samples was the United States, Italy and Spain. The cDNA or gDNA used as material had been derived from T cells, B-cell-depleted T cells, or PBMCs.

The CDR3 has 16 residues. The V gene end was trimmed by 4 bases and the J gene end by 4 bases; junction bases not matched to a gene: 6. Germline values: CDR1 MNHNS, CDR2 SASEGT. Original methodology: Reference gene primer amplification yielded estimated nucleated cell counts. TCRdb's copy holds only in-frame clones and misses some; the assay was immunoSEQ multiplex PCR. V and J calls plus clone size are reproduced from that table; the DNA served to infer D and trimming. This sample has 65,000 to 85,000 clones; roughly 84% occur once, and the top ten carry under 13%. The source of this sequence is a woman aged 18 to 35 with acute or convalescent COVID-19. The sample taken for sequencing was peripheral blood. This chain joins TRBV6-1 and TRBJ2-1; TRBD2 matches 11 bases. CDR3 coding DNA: TGTGCCAGCAGTGGTACTAGCGGGAGTTATTACAATGAGCAGTTCTTC. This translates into CASSGTSGSYYNEQFF.